These 10 T cell receptor beta chains came from one sample sequenced in a study of blood T cell repertoires in COVID-19. Generated by immunoSEQ multiplex PCR, the TCRdb table keeps only in-frame clones and is missing some. Of fewer than 200,000 clones in the sample, roughly 83% were seen once. Input material: peripheral blood. The source is a human donor in a cohort sampled during active COVID-19.

This chain connects TRBV19 to TRBJ2-7; 7 nucleotides agree with TRBD1. The ends lost 5 bases at V and 1 base at J; junction bases unmatched: 11. Germline assignment: CDR1 LNHDA and CDR2 SQIVND (reference sequence). CDR3 length equals 16 residues. CDR3 sequence reads: CASSRPGQRGSYEQYF. The CDR3 DNA reads as TGTGCCAGTAGTCGCCCGGGACAGAGGGGGTCCTACGAGCAGTACTTC.

The chain combines TRBV28 with TRBJ1-5; D unclear. The CDR3 has 11 amino acids. CDR1 is MDHEN, CDR2 SYDVKM, per germline. Trimming took 5 bases from V and 9 from J, leaving 8 bases between them. CDR3 DNA: TGTGCCAGCAGTGCGCGATGGCCCCAGCATTTT. Its translation is CASSARWPQHF. Combining the CDR3 with reference TRBV28 and TRBJ1-5 gives the whole variable domain DVKVTQSSRYLVKRTGEKVFLECVQDMDHENMFWYRQDPGLGLRLIYFSYDVKMKEKGDIPEGYSVSREKKERFSLILESASTNQTSMYLCASSARWPQHFGDGTRLSIL.

The chain's CDR3 is CAHPPSGGANSYEQYF. Here the CDR3 DNA reads TGCGCCCACCCGCCTAGCGGGGGGGCCAATTCCTACGAGCAGTACTTC. The chain uses TRBV4-1 and TRBJ2-7, with TRBD2 matching over 12 bases. CDR1 and CDR2 (germline): MGHRA, YSYEKL. Trimming took 11 bases from V and 1 from J; bases not matched to a gene: 12. CDR3 size: 16 residues.

This clone was found a few times. The V call is TRBV2, the J call TRBJ1-2; perhaps TRBD1 as D (5 bases). Germline V gene lookup returns CDR1 SNHLY and CDR2 FYNNEI. This CDR3 has 13 residues. The germline V and J ends were trimmed by 4 bases and 1 base, with 7 bases remaining between them. CDR3 region: CASSGQFNYGYTF. DNA for the CDR3: TGTGCCAGCAGTGGACAGTTTAACTATGGCTACACCTTC.

V gene TRBV18 combines with J gene TRBJ1-5, with D maybe TRBD1 (6 bases). Germline CDR1 KGHSH, CDR2 LQKENI. The V end was cut by 3 bases, the J end by 6 bases, with 9 bases between. There are 13 residues in the CDR3. DNA of the CDR3: TGTGCCAGCTCACCGGCAGGGGCTCAGCCCCAGCATTTT. It is translated as CASSPAGAQPQHF.

The V gene is TRBV3-1 (or the pseudogene TRBV3-2), the J gene TRBJ2-7; 7 nucleotides match TRBD1. V lost 2 bases, J lost 3 bases, and 4 bases stayed unmatched. Germline values: CDR1 LGHDT, CDR2 YNNKEL (reference sequence). The CDR3 runs 14 residues. CDR3 nucleotide sequence: TGTGCCAGCAGCCAAAGGACAGGACTCTACGAGCAGTACTTC. Translated, it gives CASSQRTGLYEQYF.

This clone was found a few times. V gene TRBV7-3 combines with J gene TRBJ1-5; D gene ambiguous. V lost 5 bases to trimming and J lost 3 bases, with 8 bases between them. Germline V CDR1 and CDR2: SGHTA, FQGTGA. The CDR3 totals 13 residues. The CDR3 DNA follows: TGTGCCAGCAGCCTGGGCGTCAATCAGCCCCAGCATTTT. This sequence encodes CASSLGVNQPQHF.

The chain is built from TRBV12-3 or TRBV12-4 and TRBJ1-2, with D unclear. V was pared by 4 bases and J by 4 bases, with 10 bases between. The CDR3 contains 13 residues. This CDR3 is CASSSPGLYGYTF. CDR3 in DNA: TGTGCCAGCAGTTCGCCAGGCCTCTATGGCTACACCTTC.

For this clone: One end of the junction is discordant with germline, which a read error may explain. The chain is built from TRBV7-8 and TRBJ1-1; D ambiguous. The germline V gene encodes CDR1 SGHVS and CDR2 FQNEAQ. This CDR3 has 12 amino acids. The CDR3 reads CASSLALREASF. The DNA for the CDR3 is TGTGCCAGCAGCTTAGCGCTACGTGAAGCTTCCTTT.

The chain couples TRBV7-9 to TRBJ1-5; D unresolved. The V gene lost 5 bases and the J gene lost 2 bases, with 10 bases spanning the gap. The CDR3 contains 14 residues. Germline-derived CDR1 and CDR2 are SEHNR and FQNEAQ (reference sequence). CDR3 coding DNA: TGTGCCAGCAGCCCGGGGTCAGGCAATCAGCCCCAGCATTTT. It specifies CASSPGSGNQPQHF. The full variable domain, in which reference TRBV7-9 and TRBJ1-5 provide the parts outside the CDR3, is DTGVSQNPRHKITKRGQNVTFRCDPISEHNRLYWYRQTLGQGPEFLTYFQNEAQLEKSRLLSDRFSAERPKGSFSTLEIQRTEQGDSAMYLCASSPGSGNQPQHFGDGTRLSIL.